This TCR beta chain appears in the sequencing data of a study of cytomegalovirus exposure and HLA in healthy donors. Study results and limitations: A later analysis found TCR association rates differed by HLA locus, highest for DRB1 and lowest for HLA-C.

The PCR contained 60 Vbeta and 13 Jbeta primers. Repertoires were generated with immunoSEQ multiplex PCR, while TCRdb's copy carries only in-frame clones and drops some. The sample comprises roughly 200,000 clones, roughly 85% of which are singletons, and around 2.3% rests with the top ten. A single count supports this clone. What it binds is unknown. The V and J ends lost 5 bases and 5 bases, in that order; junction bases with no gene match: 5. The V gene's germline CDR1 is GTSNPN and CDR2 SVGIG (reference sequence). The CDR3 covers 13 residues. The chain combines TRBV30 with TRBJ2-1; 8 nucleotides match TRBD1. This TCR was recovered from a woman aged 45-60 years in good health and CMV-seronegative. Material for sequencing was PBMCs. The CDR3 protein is CAWLRDRNNEQFF. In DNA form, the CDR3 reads TGTGCCTGGCTTCGGGACAGGAACAATGAGCAGTTCTTC. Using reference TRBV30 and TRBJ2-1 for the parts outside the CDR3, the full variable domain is SQTIHQWPATLVQPVGSPLSLECTVEGTSNPNLYWYRQAAGRGLQLLFYSVGIGQISSEVPQNLSASRPQDRQFILSSKKLLLSDSGFYLCAWLRDRNNEQFFGPGTRLTVL.